This entry describes one T cell receptor (beta chain). The trim removed 5 bases at V and 4 bases at J, leaving 5 bases unmatched. CDR3 length: 14 amino acids. Germline lookup yields CDR1 LNHDA and CDR2 SQIVND (reference sequence). Data came from immunoSEQ multiplex PCR; TCRdb stores just in-frame clones and leaves some out. The table has about 62,000 clones, roughly 98% seen once; the top ten hold under 0.2%. This sample is drawn from a study of technical replicates of blood from a few donors. The chain employs TRBV19 and TRBJ1-5, with 7 bases identical to TRBD1. This clonotype originated in a human donor in good health. The sequencing sample was made of T cells isolated from PBMCs. Here the CDR3 DNA reads TGTGCCAGTAGTCCGGGACAGCGAAATCAGCCCCAGCATTTT. This sequence encodes CASSPGQRNQPQHF.